These T cell receptor beta chains were read from a single sample in a study of cytomegalovirus exposure and HLA in healthy donors. Using immunoSEQ multiplex PCR, the repertoire was profiled, and TCRdb retains in-frame clones only, with some absent. The table includes 170,000 or so clones, about 83% detected once. Sequenced sample: PBMCs. The receptors come from a girl under 18 in good health and CMV-seropositive. The CDR3 runs from the conserved cysteine through the conserved F or W. The D gene is left open where the match is weak. Not all rows give a size; the values are once, few, many and, for expanded clones, a class.

NA	NA	TRBJ2-2	TRBV5-4	CASTMLGQNTGELFF	TGTGCCAGCACCATGCTGGGACAGAACACCGGGGAGCTGTTTTTT
NA	TRBD1	TRBJ1-5	TRBV6-6	CASSPTGANQPQHF	TGTGCCAGCAGTCCCACAGGGGCCAATCAGCCCCAGCATTTT
few	NA	TRBJ1-1	TRBV12-1	CASSFEGVWPEAFF	TGTGCCAGCAGCTTTGAGGGGGTCTGGCCTGAAGCTTTCTTT
NA	NA	TRBJ1-1	TRBV29-1	CSVEWADKRTEAFF	TGCAGCGTTGAATGGGCAGACAAGAGAACTGAAGCTTTCTTT
NA	NA	TRBJ1-4	TRBV15	CATSRRMENEKLFF	TGTGCCACCAGCAGACGGATGGAGAATGAAAAACTGTTTTTT
NA	TRBD1	TRBJ2-7	TRBV19	CASRRGQTGTGPLEQYF	TGTGCCAGTAGGAGGGGACAAACCGGGACAGGGCCCCTGGAGCAGTACTTC
NA	NA	TRBJ1-1	TRBV6-1	CASSPPQNTEAFF	TGTGCCAGCAGTCCCCCCCAGAACACTGAAGCTTTCTTT
NA	NA	TRBJ2-7	TRBV7-2	CASSLGRDSEQYF	TGTGCCAGCAGCTTAGGGAGGGATTCCGAGCAGTACTTC
NA	TRBD2	TRBJ2-3	TRBV7-8	CASRSGGYEYF	TGTGCCAGCAGAAGCGGGGGGTATGAGTATTTT
NA	NA	TRBJ1-2	TRBV5-6	CASSWEVDYGYTF	TGTGCCAGCAGCTGGGAGGTGGACTATGGCTACACCTTC
NA	NA	TRBJ1-5	TRBV9	CASSVVGSEPQHF	TGTGCCAGCAGCGTAGTAGGGAGTGAGCCCCAGCATTTT
NA	NA	TRBJ1-1	TRBV27	CASSTNLNTEAFF	TGTGCCAGCAGTACGAACTTGAACACTGAAGCTTTCTTT
NA	NA	TRBJ2-7	TRBV5-6	CASTPGQMPYEQYF	TGTGCCAGCACCCCGGGACAAATGCCCTACGAGCAGTACTTC
NA	NA	TRBJ1-2	TRBV6-5	CASSGRTSYGYTF	TGTGCCAGCAGTGGTAGGACATCATATGGCTACACCTTC
NA	TRBD2	TRBJ2-1	TRBV4-1	CASSPFGGAPYNEQFF	TGCGCCAGCAGCCCATTCGGGGGGGCCCCCTACAATGAGCAGTTCTTC
NA	NA	TRBJ1-1	TRBV12-5	CASGFWGDEAFF	TGTGCTAGTGGTTTTTGGGGAGATGAAGCTTTCTTT
NA	TRBD2	TRBJ2-3	TRBV11-2	CASSRTSGGARDTQYF	TGTGCCAGCAGCCGGACTAGCGGGGGGGCCCGAGATACGCAGTATTTT
NA	TRBD1	TRBJ2-3	TRBV12-5	CASAGQGTDTQYF	TGTGCTAGTGCCGGACAGGGGACAGATACGCAGTATTTT
NA	NA	TRBJ1-2	TRBV19	CASSIGGSGYTF	TGTGCCAGTAGTATCGGAGGTAGTGGCTACACCTTC
NA	NA	TRBJ1-6	TRBV27	CASSLQGLFYSPLHF	TGTGCCAGCAGTCTACAGGGTCTCTTCTATTCACCCCTCCACTTT
NA	NA	TRBJ2-1	TRBV9	CASSYTGSNNEQFF	TGTGCCAGCAGTTACACAGGGTCGAACAATGAGCAGTTCTTC
NA	NA	TRBJ2-3	TRBV7-9	CASNQGGTDTQYF	TGTGCCAGCAACCAGGGCGGCACAGATACGCAGTATTTT
NA	NA	TRBJ2-7	TRBV9	CASSLGQGTYEQYF	TGTGCCAGCAGCCTAGGCCAGGGAACCTACGAGCAGTACTTC
NA	NA	TRBJ2-5	TRBV9	CASSSIQGYQETQYF	TGTGCCAGCAGCTCCATCCAGGGGTACCAAGAGACCCAGTACTTC
NA	NA	TRBJ1-3	TRBV9	CASSVTQGGNTIYF	TGTGCCAGCAGCGTAACACAGGGAGGAAACACCATATATTTT
NA	NA	TRBJ2-2	TRBV7-9	CASSFADTGELFF	TGTGCCAGCAGCTTCGCAGACACCGGGGAGCTGTTTTTT
NA	NA	TRBJ2-2	TRBV19	CASSIGQATGELFF	TGTGCCAGTAGTATAGGACAGGCCACCGGGGAGCTGTTTTTT
NA	NA	TRBJ1-5	TRBV5-1	CASSSEGGSQPQHF	TGCGCCAGCAGCTCGGAGGGCGGGAGTCAGCCCCAGCATTTT
few	NA	TRBJ2-3	TRBV27	CASSPLQEDTQYF	TGTGCCAGCAGTCCTTTACAGGAAGATACGCAGTATTTT
NA	NA	TRBJ2-5	TRBV11-3	CASSIRQLSETQYF	TGTGCCAGCAGCATAAGACAGCTATCGGAGACCCAGTACTTC
NA	NA	TRBJ2-6	TRBV5-6	CASSLPGLSSGANVLTF	TGTGCCAGCAGCTTGCCGGGACTTAGCTCTGGGGCCAACGTCCTGACTTTC
NA	TRBD1	TRBJ2-1	TRBV19	CASSDRDRVRREQFF	TGTGCCAGTAGTGACCGGGACAGGGTACGTCGTGAGCAGTTCTTC
once	NA	TRBJ1-1	TRBV11-1	CASSKLRSNTEAFF	TGTGCCAGCAGCAAACTAAGGTCGAACACTGAAGCTTTCTTT
NA	NA	TRBJ1-1	TRBV6-5	CASSESLMNTEAFF	TGTGCCAGCAGCGAAAGCCTCATGAACACTGAAGCTTTCTTT
NA	NA	TRBJ2-5	TRBV13	CASSLSGGQATGAQYF	TGTGCCAGCAGCCTATCCGGGGGGCAGGCTACCGGGGCCCAGTACTTC
NA	NA	TRBJ1-5	TRBV21-1	CASSKRLHIGGNQPQHF	TGTGCCAGCAGCAAAAGACTCCACATAGGGGGCAATCAGCCCCAGCATTTT
NA	TRBD1	TRBJ2-3	TRBV27	CASSWTGSDTQYF	TGTGCCAGCAGTTGGACAGGCTCAGATACGCAGTATTTT
NA	NA	TRBJ1-5	TRBV7-6	CASSPSRDSNQPQHF	TGTGCCAGCAGCCCAAGCAGGGATAGCAATCAGCCCCAGCATTTT
once	TRBD1	TRBJ1-2	TRBV30	CAWSVHRGNYGYTF	TGTGCCTGGAGTGTACACAGGGGTAACTATGGCTACACCTTC
once	NA	TRBJ2-4	TRBV13	CASSLGRGGKNIQYF	TGTGCCAGCAGCTTAGGGAGAGGGGGCAAAAACATTCAGTACTTC
NA	NA	TRBJ1-2	TRBV2	CATHRAWARGYTF	TGTGCCACCCACCGCGCCTGGGCACGGGGCTACACCTTC
NA	NA	TRBJ1-3	TRBV30	CAWDRSSGNTIYF	TGTGCCTGGGACAGGTCCTCTGGAAACACCATATATTTT
NA	NA	TRBJ1-1	TRBV4-1	CASSQDPNREGNAFF	TGCGCCAGCAGCCAAGATCCGAACAGGGAGGGGAACGCTTTCTTT
NA	NA	TRBJ1-5	TRBV5-6	CASSFLQGDQPQHF	TGTGCCAGCAGCTTCCTCCAGGGCGACCAGCCCCAGCATTTT
NA	TRBD2	TRBJ2-2	TRBV11-3	CASSRVRGAGELFF	TGTGCCAGCAGCCGAGTCCGGGGGGCCGGGGAGCTGTTTTTT
NA	TRBD1	TRBJ2-1	TRBV19	CASSTWTGFNEQFF	TGTGCCAGTAGTACTTGGACAGGGTTTAATGAGCAGTTCTTC
NA	TRBD1	TRBJ1-6	TRBV4-1	CASSHADRVKENSPLHF	TGCGCCAGCAGCCATGCTGACAGGGTAAAGGAAAATTCACCCCTCCACTTT
NA	NA	TRBJ1-5	TRBV27	CASSFSENQPQHF	TGTGCCAGCAGTTTTTCGGAGAATCAGCCCCAGCATTTT
NA	NA	TRBJ2-3	TRBV5-1	CASSRSLFWGPDTQYF	TGCGCCAGCAGCCGAAGCCTCTTTTGGGGCCCAGATACGCAGTATTTT
NA	NA	TRBJ2-7	TRBV19	CASSIDRGLDSYEQYF	TGTGCCAGTAGTATAGATCGGGGTCTGGACTCCTACGAGCAGTACTTC